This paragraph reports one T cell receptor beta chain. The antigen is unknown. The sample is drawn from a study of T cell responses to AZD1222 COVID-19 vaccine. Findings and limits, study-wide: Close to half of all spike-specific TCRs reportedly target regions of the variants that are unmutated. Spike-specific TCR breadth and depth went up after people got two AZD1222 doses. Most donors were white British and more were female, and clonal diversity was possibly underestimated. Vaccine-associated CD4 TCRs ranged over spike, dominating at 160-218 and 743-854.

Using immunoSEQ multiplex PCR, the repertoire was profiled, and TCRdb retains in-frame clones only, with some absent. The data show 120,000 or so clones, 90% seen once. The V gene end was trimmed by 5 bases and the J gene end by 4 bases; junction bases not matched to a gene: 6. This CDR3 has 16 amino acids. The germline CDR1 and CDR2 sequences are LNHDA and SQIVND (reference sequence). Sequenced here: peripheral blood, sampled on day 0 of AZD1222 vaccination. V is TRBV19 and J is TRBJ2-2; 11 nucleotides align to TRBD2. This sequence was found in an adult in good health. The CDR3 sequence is CASSSGLAGLTGELFF. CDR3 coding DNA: TGTGCCAGTAGTTCCGGACTAGCGGGTCTCACCGGGGAGCTGTTTTTT.